This T cell receptor (beta chain) was observed in a study of regulatory T cells in long-lasting Graves disease. Time point meaning: newly diagnosed GD, antithyroid drugs for less than 3 months. After RNA was extracted from PBMCs, the TCR library was made from it. Findings and limits, study-wide: The sample size was small, and this may have reduced accuracy.

Details on this clonotype: The antigen remains unidentified.

From germline, CDR1 is SGDLS and CDR2 YYNGEE. Trimming removed 3 bases from V and 7 bases from J; junction bases left unmatched: 16. The CDR3 has 16 residues. Both iRepertoire HTBI primers and Arm-PCR of CDR3 regions were used to build the TCR beta libraries. TCRdb independently ran MiXCR on the multiplex PCR reads; one entry per CDR3 protein. The sample shows roughly 510,000 distinct CDR3 sequences, around 15% of them seen only once. The same sample was also used in a study of T cells in Graves' hyperthyroidism and ophthalmopathy.

This chain joins TRBV9 and TRBJ2-7; 7 bases are a match to TRBD1. Here the sequenced sample was peripheral blood mononuclear cells (PBMCs), taken at new diagnosis, from a patient treated with antithyroid drugs. The receptor's source is a man in his late teens or twenties with Graves disease. The CDR3 DNA sequence: TGTGCCAGCAGCGCTTCGCTGACAGGGAGCCTCGGGGAGCAGTACTTC. This encodes CASSASLTGSLGEQYF.